This TCR beta chain is from a study of blood T cell repertoires in COVID-19. This CDR3 has 14 residues. CDR1 SEHNR and CDR2 FQNEAQ come from the germline V gene (reference sequence). V was shortened by 5 bases and J by 7 bases, with 14 bases between the two germline ends. Measured with immunoSEQ multiplex PCR; TCRdb has only the in-frame clones, and not every one. The table includes hundreds of thousands of clones, approximately 90% detected once. This chain uses TRBV7-9 with TRBJ2-2, with a weak D call TRBD2 (6 bases). Sample: PBMCs or T cells enriched from blood (not recorded which). The clonotype originates from a woman aged 40 to 50 who had recovered from COVID-19. The CDR3 nucleotides are TGTGCCAGCAGCCCCCCGGAGGGGAACGGGGAGCTGTTTTTT. It yields the protein CASSPPEGNGELFF.